The 29 T cell receptor beta chains reported below all come from one sample, sequenced in a study of technical replicates of blood from several donors. Produced via immunoSEQ multiplex PCR; TCRdb's table is partial and in-frame only. Of tens of thousands of clones listed, roughly 93% were seen once; the top ten hold around 4%. The material sequenced was PBMCs. All receptors come from a human donor in good health. Some clones in this sample may be carry-over from other donors' samples.

The J gene is TRBJ1-2, the V gene TRBV6-5; perhaps TRBD1 as D (6 bases). Trimming removed 0 bases at V and 4 bases at J, with 9 bases between. The germline V gene encodes CDR1 MNHEY and CDR2 SVGAGI. This CDR3 is 14 amino acids long. CDR3 in DNA: TGTGCCAGCAGTTACTCCAGGGGCTCCTATGGCTACACCTTC. Amino acid sequence: CASSYSRGSYGYTF.

This chain links TRBV7-9 with TRBJ2-2, with D maybe TRBD2 (5 bases). V gave up 5 bases and J gave up 2 bases, with 18 bases separating them. The CDR3 spans 17 residues. Per the germline V gene, CDR1 is SEHNR and CDR2 is FQNEAQ (reference sequence). Here the CDR3 DNA reads TGTGCCAGCAGCCCCCCCTTGGTGGGGAGAAACACCGGGGAGCTGTTTTTT. It is translated as CASSPPLVGRNTGELFF.

This clone was recorded only once. The chain combines TRBV25-1 with TRBJ2-3; the match to TRBD2 covers 9 bases. This CDR3 spans 17 amino acids. The V segment lost 2 bases and the J segment 0 bases; nucleotides outside the gene matches: 6. CDR1 and CDR2 (germline): MGHDK, SYGVNS. The CDR3 protein is CASSEGLAGRSTDTQYF. DNA of the CDR3: TGTGCCAGCAGTGAAGGCCTAGCGGGGCGCAGCACAGATACGCAGTATTTT. The full variable domain, rest sourced from reference TRBV25-1 and TRBJ2-3, is EADIYQTPRYLVIGTGKKITLECSQTMGHDKMYWYQQDPGMELHLIHYSYGVNSTEKGDLSSESTVSRIRTEHFPLTLESARPSHTSQYLCASSEGLAGRSTDTQYFGPGTRLTVL.

V usage is TRBV2 and J usage is TRBJ2-7; tentatively, D is TRBD2 (5 bases). Germline values: CDR1 SNHLY, CDR2 FYNNEI. The CDR3 has 15 amino acids. V gave up 4 bases and J gave up 2 bases, with 15 bases separating them. DNA of the CDR3: TGTGCCAGCAGTGTAGAGGGCCTCCTAACCTACGAGCAGTACTTC. The encoded protein is CASSVEGLLTYEQYF.

This clone has a single count. The chain is built from TRBV6-1 and TRBJ1-1, with D uncertain. Trimming stripped 9 bases from V and 4 bases from J, with 15 bases between. This CDR3 has 13 residues. Germline CDR1 reads MNHNS; CDR2 reads SASEGT. The CDR3 coding sequence is TGTGCCAGTGATAAGGCGGGATCCACTGAAGCTTTCTTT. Translation: CASDKAGSTEAFF.

The chain combines TRBV10-2 with TRBJ1-1; 7 bases are shared with TRBD1. The CDR3 is 14 residues long. V gave up 6 bases and J gave up 0 bases; unmatched junction bases: 4. Per germline, CDR1 WSHSY and CDR2 SAAADI. CDR3 in DNA: TGCGCCAGCAGCCTAGACAGGGTGAACACTGAAGCTTTCTTT. This translates into CASSLDRVNTEAFF.

The chain couples TRBV10-3 to TRBJ2-7, with D possibly matching TRBD2 (7 bases). From germline, CDR1 is ENHRY and CDR2 SYGVKD. This CDR3 has 18 amino acids. Trimming took off 0 bases at V and 6 bases at J, with 24 bases between the two ends. The CDR3 sequence is CAISESRQPIEGGREQYF. The CDR3 coding sequence is TGTGCCATCAGTGAGTCGAGACAACCCATAGAGGGGGGGCGCGAGCAGTACTTC.

This chain connects TRBV5-1 to TRBJ2-3; TRBD1 matches at 7 bases. This CDR3 has 16 residues. From germline, CDR1 is SGHRS and CDR2 YFSETQ. J gave up 4 bases and V 0 bases, and 8 bases lay outside the gene matches. CDR3 protein: CASSLAGGQGADTQYF. In DNA form, the CDR3 reads TGCGCCAGCAGCTTGGCCGGTGGGCAGGGGGCAGATACGCAGTATTTT.

CDR3: CACGQGAPGYTF. CDR3 nucleotide sequence: TGTGCCTGTGGGCAGGGGGCGCCTGGCTACACCTTC. V and J are TRBV30 and TRBJ1-2; the match to TRBD1 covers 8 bases. Per germline, CDR1 GTSNPN and CDR2 SVGIG (reference sequence). Trimming at V came to 6 bases and at J to 7 bases, leaving 7 bases not matched to a gene. This CDR3 has 12 amino acids.

The sample holds many counts of this clone. This chain uses TRBV7-3 with TRBJ1-1; no reliable D call. CDR1 is SGHTA and CDR2 is FQGTGA in the germline V gene. V gave up 0 bases and J gave up 3 bases, with 8 bases separating them. The CDR3 covers 14 residues. The CDR3 is CASSLTQGDTEAFF. The CDR3 coding sequence is TGTGCCAGCAGCTTAACCCAAGGAGACACTGAAGCTTTCTTT.

The chain employs TRBV4-1 and TRBJ2-7; 13 bases match TRBD2. With V trimmed by 3 bases and J by 1 base, 9 bases remained unmatched. Germline V gives CDR1 MGHRA, CDR2 YSYEKL. The CDR3 loop spans 18 amino acids. The CDR3 loop reads CASSQELAGGFGSYEQYF. The CDR3, as DNA: TGCGCCAGCAGCCAGGAACTAGCGGGAGGGTTCGGGTCCTACGAGCAGTACTTC.

J is TRBJ1-5 and V is TRBV27; TRBD1 might be the D (5 bases). The germline V gene has CDR1 MNHEY and CDR2 SMNVEV (reference sequence). The CDR3 is 14 amino acids. The ends were cut back, 2 bases at V and 0 bases at J, with 5 bases in the middle. The CDR3 DNA reads as TGTGCCAGCAGTTTAACAGGTAGCAATCAGCCCCAGCATTTT. It encodes CASSLTGSNQPQHF.

The chain links TRBV28 to TRBJ1-5, with D possibly matching TRBD1 (5 bases). The CDR3 has 14 residues. The V end was cut by 10 bases, the J end by 4 bases, with 17 bases between. Germline CDR1 reads MDHEN; CDR2 reads SYDVKM. The CDR3 region is CATKGPGGNQPQHF. DNA of the CDR3: TGTGCCACCAAGGGTCCGGGGGGAAATCAGCCCCAGCATTTT.

V is TRBV2 and J is TRBJ2-1; 11 bases align to TRBD2. Germline V gene lookup returns CDR1 SNHLY and CDR2 FYNNEI. This CDR3 comprises 15 residues. V gave up 6 bases and J gave up 8 bases; unmatched junction bases: 9. Here the CDR3 DNA reads TGTGCCAGCAGCGGACTAGCGGGCCCTTTGGATGAGCAGTTCTTC. Its protein product is CASSGLAGPLDEQFF.

The J gene is TRBJ1-1, the V gene TRBV7-9; D is uncertain. CDR3 length: 14 amino acids. Germline V gene lookup returns CDR1 SEHNR and CDR2 FQNEAQ (reference sequence). V shed 10 bases and J shed 2 bases, with 17 bases lying between them. CDR3 sequence (DNA): TGTGCCACCAACCGTGAGGGCAGAAACACTGAAGCTTTCTTT. Encoded protein: CATNREGRNTEAFF.

V is TRBV5-1 and J is TRBJ2-7; 11 bases are shared with TRBD2. CDR3 length: 15 residues. The germline V gene encodes CDR1 SGHRS and CDR2 YFSETQ. J lost 9 bases, V lost 4 bases, and 12 bases had no gene match. In DNA form, the CDR3 reads TGCGCCAGCAGCACCGGACTAGCGGGCCCGGTGGGGCAGTACTTC. Translating gives CASSTGLAGPVGQYF.

The chain couples TRBV7-8 to TRBJ2-2, with 9 bases matching TRBD1. V dropped 6 bases and J dropped 1; count of bases not matched to a gene: 3. CDR1 is SGHVS, CDR2 FQNEAQ, per germline. The CDR3 extends over 15 amino acids. CDR3 bases: TGTGCCAGCAGACGACAGGGGGAGAACACCGGGGAGCTGTTTTTT. Translating gives CASRRQGENTGELFF.

The rearrangement uses TRBV6-5 and TRBJ2-1; D might be TRBD2 (5 bases). V was clipped by 6 bases and J by 3 bases, with 9 bases between them. Germline-derived CDR1 and CDR2 are MNHEY and SVGAGI. This CDR3 comprises 13 residues. CDR3 bases: TGTGCCAGCAGGTACCGGGACTACAATGAGCAGTTCTTC. It translates to CASRYRDYNEQFF.

The chain has TRBV6-1 and TRBJ1-1, with D unclear. Trimming left V 3 bases short and J 4 bases short, with 12 bases between. The CDR3 spans 14 residues. CDR1 MNHNS and CDR2 SASEGT come from the germline V gene. CDR3 nucleotide sequence: TGTGCCAGCAGTGACCCGCAGGTGGGCACTGAAGCTTTCTTT. Protein product: CASSDPQVGTEAFF.

The V gene is TRBV28, the J gene TRBJ1-5; 8 positions match TRBD1. This CDR3 comprises 16 residues. CDR1 MDHEN and CDR2 SYDVKM come from the germline V gene. The trim removed 5 bases at V and 6 bases at J, leaving 12 bases unmatched. The DNA for the CDR3 is TGTGCCAGCAGTCCCCCTGCCAGGGGGCGTATTCAGCCCCAGCATTTT. Its protein is CASSPPARGRIQPQHF.

The chain carries TRBV2 and TRBJ2-1; D perhaps matches TRBD1 (7 bases). V was clipped by 2 bases and J by 1 base, with 9 bases between them. The CDR3 length is 15 residues. Per germline, CDR1 SNHLY and CDR2 FYNNEI. CDR3 DNA: TGTGCCAGCAGTGAACCAGGGGGGTCCTACAATGAGCAGTTCTTC. Its protein is CASSEPGGSYNEQFF. The variable domain in full, with the rest retrieved from reference TRBV2 and TRBJ2-1, is EPEVTQTPSHQVTQMGQEVILRCVPISNHLYFYWYRQILGQKVEFLVSFYNNEISEKSEIFDDQFSVERPDGSNFTLKIRSTKLEDSAMYFCASSEPGGSYNEQFFGPGTRLTVL.

V gene TRBV2 combines with J gene TRBJ1-1; possibly TRBD1 for D (6 bases). Trimming removed 4 bases from V and 3 bases from J, with 12 bases in between. The CDR3 sequence is 14 residues long. Looked up from germline, CDR1 is SNHLY and CDR2 is FYNNEI. The CDR3 coding sequence is TGTGCCAGCAGTGTACAGGGAGGGGACACTGAAGCTTTCTTT. Encoded protein: CASSVQGGDTEAFF.

This clone was seen a single time. V gene TRBV6-4 combines with J gene TRBJ2-7; D call uncertain. Trimming pared 7 bases from V and 0 bases from J, leaving 13 bases between. Germline V gene data show CDR1 as MRHNA and CDR2 as SNTAGT. The CDR3 is made up of 14 amino acids. This CDR3 is CASKFEESSYEQYF. In DNA, the CDR3 is TGTGCCAGCAAATTTGAGGAAAGCTCCTACGAGCAGTACTTC.

The chain has TRBV5-5 and TRBJ2-1; 15 bases align to TRBD2. The CDR3 loop spans 19 amino acids. Germline V lookup: CDR1 SGHKS, CDR2 YYEKEE (reference sequence). V trimming: 4 bases; J trimming: 1 base; junction bases outside the gene matches: 9. The CDR3 DNA follows: TGTGCCAGCAGCCGGGGACTAGCGGGGGGAGGTGGATCCTACAATGAGCAGTTCTTC. Translated, it gives CASSRGLAGGGGSYNEQFF.

This chain joins TRBV10-3 and TRBJ1-5; 8 nucleotides agree with TRBD1. This CDR3 region has 16 residues. J gave up 1 base and V 4 bases, and 6 bases lay outside the gene matches. Germline V lookup: CDR1 ENHRY, CDR2 SYGVKD. This CDR3 is CAISATTGVSNQPQHF. CDR3 bases: TGTGCCATCAGTGCTACGACAGGGGTGAGCAATCAGCCCCAGCATTTT.

The chain uses TRBV4-2 and TRBJ2-5; 9 bases are shared with TRBD1. Germline trimming cut 0 bases from V and 5 bases from J; bases unmatched to any gene: 4. Germline CDR1 LGHNA, CDR2 YNFKEQ. The CDR3 is 15 amino acids. The CDR3 coding sequence is TGTGCCAGCAGCCAAGATGGACAGGGGCGTGAGACCCAGTACTTC. It yields the protein CASSQDGQGRETQYF.

Written as DNA, the CDR3 is TGTGCCAGCAGTTACTCGGGACAGGGGTACAGTGAAAAACTGTTTTTT. Encoded protein: CASSYSGQGYSEKLFF. The chain carries TRBV6-5 and TRBJ1-4, with 10 nucleotides matching TRBD1. The CDR3 consists of 16 residues. The V segment lost 0 bases and the J segment 7 bases; nucleotides outside the gene matches: 5. Germline-derived CDR1 and CDR2 are MNHEY and SVGAGI.

The chain couples TRBV4-2 to TRBJ1-5; 9 bases map to TRBD1. Trimming took 0 bases from V and 5 from J; bases not matched to a gene: 5. Germline loops: CDR1 LGHNA, CDR2 YNFKEQ. The CDR3 is 16 amino acids. CDR3 amino acids: CASSQETGTGHQPQHF. For the CDR3, the DNA is TGTGCCAGCAGCCAAGAAACCGGGACAGGGCATCAGCCCCAGCATTTT.

The V gene is TRBV5-6, the J gene TRBJ1-4; 7 positions match TRBD1. The CDR3 has 17 residues. Germline V gives CDR1 SGHDT, CDR2 YYEEEE. With V trimmed by 2 bases and J by 3 bases, 10 bases remained unmatched. CDR3 bases: TGTGCCAGCAGCTTAGCCGGGACAGCCGCTTCTAATGAAAAACTGTTTTTT. This codes for CASSLAGTAASNEKLFF.